The 7 T cell receptor beta chains listed next were all sequenced from one sample in a study of CD8 T cell repertoires and HIV-1 epitope variants. No cognate antigen is known for these TCRs. TCRdb's copy holds only in-frame clones and misses some; the assay was immunoSEQ multiplex PCR. The data contain a few thousand clones, around 61% of them seen just once; the ten biggest clones take up about 40%. The sample taken for sequencing was cultured CD8+ T cells derived from PBMCs. The origin of the receptors is a male donor with HIV.

This chain links TRBV7-8 with TRBJ2-7; D possibly corresponds to TRBD2 (7 bases). The CDR3 extends over 12 amino acids. V was pared by 4 bases and J by 6 bases, with 10 bases between. Per the germline V gene, CDR1 is SGHVS and CDR2 is FQNEAQ. The CDR3: CASSWGGPEQYF. The CDR3, as DNA: TGTGCCAGCAGCTGGGGGGGCCCCGAGCAGTACTTC.

This sequence joins TRBV4-2 and TRBJ2-7; 7 bases are shared with TRBD2. CDR3 length: 13 residues. The V and J ends lost 0 bases and 6 bases, in that order; junction bases with no gene match: 2. Germline V gene data show CDR1 as LGHNA and CDR2 as YNFKEQ. As DNA, the CDR3 is TGTGCCAGCAGCCAAGAAGCGGGGACCGAGCAGTACTTC. It yields the protein CASSQEAGTEQYF.

V usage is TRBV6-5 and J usage is TRBJ2-7; 11 nucleotides line up with TRBD2. This CDR3 contains 16 residues. The germline V gene has CDR1 MNHEY and CDR2 SVGAGI. Unmatched junction bases numbered 2, after V lost 0 bases and J lost 1 base. The CDR3 spells CASSYSTSGASYEQYF. As DNA, the CDR3 is TGTGCCAGCAGTTACTCGACTAGCGGGGCATCCTACGAGCAGTACTTC.

The chain joins TRBV6-5 to TRBJ2-1; D is ambiguous. Trimming took 0 bases from V and 0 from J, leaving 9 bases between them. The CDR3 has 16 amino acids. CDR1 and CDR2 from the germline V gene are MNHEY and SVGAGI. The CDR3 region is CASSYSYMSSYNEQFF. CDR3 bases: TGTGCCAGCAGTTACTCCTATATGAGCTCCTACAATGAGCAGTTCTTC.

The rearrangement links TRBV10-1 to TRBJ1-2; D possibly corresponds to TRBD1 (5 bases). Per germline, CDR1 WNHNN and CDR2 SYGVQD (reference sequence). The length of the CDR3 is 16 residues. V shed 3 bases and J shed 4 bases, with 18 bases lying between them. This CDR3 is CASSDSGMQGSYGYTF. In DNA, the CDR3 is TGCGCCAGCAGTGATTCTGGGATGCAGGGAAGCTATGGCTACACCTTC.

The chain employs TRBV7-9 and TRBJ1-2; TRBD1 matches at 9 bases. Germline CDR1 and CDR2: SEHNR and FQNEAQ (reference sequence). The V gene end was trimmed by 4 bases and the J gene end by 3 bases; junction bases not matched to a gene: 9. The CDR3 runs 16 residues. CDR3 nucleotides: TGTGCCAGCAGCTCGGCTGGGGACAGGGTTTACTATGGCTACACCTTC. As protein: CASSSAGDRVYYGYTF.

The chain couples TRBV19 to TRBJ2-3, with TRBD2 identical over 8 bases. This CDR3 spans 13 amino acids. Germline assignment: CDR1 LNHDA and CDR2 SQIVND (reference sequence). V shed 5 bases and J 6 bases; nucleotides not matched to a gene: 4. Written as DNA, the CDR3 is TGTGCCAGTAGTTCGGGGGGGGCCGATACGCAGTATTTT. This translates into CASSSGGADTQYF.